These 8 T cell receptor beta chains were sequenced from one sample in a study of cytomegalovirus exposure and HLA in healthy donors (dated by TCRdb to about 2017). The library relied on the immunoSEQ multiplex PCR assay. A mixture of 60 forward primers for TCR Vbeta segments and 13 reverse primers for TCR Jbeta segments was used in the multiplex PCR. Here the immuneACCESS table is served through TCRdb, limited to in-frame sequences with V and J called. Missing clones are a known gap in these copies; in checked studies unresolved V genes cover under half, and the rest lacks a known reason. The sample table contains approximately 210,000 clones; only one count was recorded for 75% to 90% of them. The ten largest clones represent 1.3% of the sample. The sample consisted of PBMCs. Every receptor here comes from a man under 40 in good health and CMV-seronegative.

This chain connects TRBV5-1 to TRBJ2-6; 9 bases align to TRBD1. The CDR3 spans 17 residues. Trimming removed 4 bases from V and 0 bases from J; junction bases left unmatched: 5. Per germline, CDR1 SGHRS and CDR2 YFSETQ. The CDR3 region has the DNA TGCGCCAGCAGCAAGGACAGGGGAAGCTCTGGGGCCAACGTCCTGACTTTC. As protein: CASSKDRGSSGANVLTF.

V gene TRBV29-1 combines with J gene TRBJ2-2, with D perhaps TRBD2 (7 bases). The CDR3 consists of 12 residues. In germline, CDR1 is SQVTM, CDR2 ANQGSEA. CDR3 region: CSFRGGVKELFF. The CDR3 DNA reads TGCAGTTTCAGAGGGGGGGTCAAGGAGCTGTTTTTT.

This sequence joins TRBV7-2 and TRBJ1-2; TRBD1 matches at 8 bases. The CDR3 runs to 14 residues. CDR1 SGHTA and CDR2 FQGNSA come from the germline V gene. The V and J ends lost 5 bases and 8 bases, in that order; junction bases with no gene match: 10. CDR3 in amino acids: CASSPDPGGGGYTF. As DNA, the CDR3 is TGTGCCAGCAGCCCAGACCCAGGGGGCGGAGGCTACACCTTC.

The V and J genes are TRBV28 and TRBJ1-5; tentatively, D is TRBD1 (5 bases). Between the trimmed V and J ends, which lost 2 bases and 5 bases, there was a span of 16 bases. Germline assignment: CDR1 MDHEN and CDR2 SYDVKM. The CDR3 totals 16 residues. The DNA of the CDR3 is TGTGCCAGCAGTTTAAATACGGGGCCGGGGGATCAGCCCCAGCATTTT. This translates into CASSLNTGPGDQPQHF.

This chain connects TRBV28 to TRBJ2-7; 10 positions match TRBD1. With the DNA end fitting TRBJ2-1 better, the J assignment may be wrong. Germline V gives CDR1 MDHEN, CDR2 SYDVKM. This CDR3 spans 14 amino acids. CDR3 in DNA: TGTGCCAGCACCCTCCCGGGACAGGGGACTGAGCAGTTCTTC. This encodes CASTLPGQGTEQFF.

The genes are TRBV7-8 and TRBJ2-6; a possible D gene is TRBD1 (6 bases). The CDR3 length is 19 residues. The V gene lost 5 bases and the J gene lost 0 bases, with 20 bases spanning the gap. CDR1 and CDR2 from the germline V gene are SGHVS and FQNEAQ. CDR3 residues: CASSPGQPPKLSGANVLTF. The DNA of the CDR3 is TGTGCCAGCAGCCCCGGACAGCCACCTAAACTCTCTGGGGCCAACGTCCTGACTTTC.

The rearrangement joins TRBV5-1 to TRBJ2-7, with a tentative D call TRBD1 (5 bases). Germline CDR1 is SGHRS and CDR2 is YFSETQ. CDR3 length equals 14 residues. V dropped 4 bases and J dropped 6 bases, with 17 bases sitting between them. The CDR3 coding sequence is TGCGCCAGCAGCATGACACAGGTTCCCAGCGAGCAGTACTTC. Translation: CASSMTQVPSEQYF.

The chain couples TRBV19 to TRBJ1-1, with 7 bases fitting TRBD1. The ends lost 2 bases at V and 7 bases at J; junction bases unmatched: 10. This CDR3 is 15 amino acids long. Looked up from germline, CDR1 is LNHDA and CDR2 is SQIVND (reference sequence). CDR3 bases: TGTGCCAGTAGTATAATGCCAGGGGGTAGGATTGAAGCTTTCTTT. It yields the protein CASSIMPGGRIEAFF.